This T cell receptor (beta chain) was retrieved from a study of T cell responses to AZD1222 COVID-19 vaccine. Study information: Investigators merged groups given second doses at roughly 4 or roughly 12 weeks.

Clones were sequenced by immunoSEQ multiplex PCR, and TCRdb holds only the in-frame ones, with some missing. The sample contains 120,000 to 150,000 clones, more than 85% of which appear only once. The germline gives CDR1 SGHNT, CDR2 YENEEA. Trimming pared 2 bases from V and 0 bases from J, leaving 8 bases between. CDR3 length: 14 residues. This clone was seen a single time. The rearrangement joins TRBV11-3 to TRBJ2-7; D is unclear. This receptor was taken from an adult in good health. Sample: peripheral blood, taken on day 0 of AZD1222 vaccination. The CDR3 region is CASSLNPSSYEQYF. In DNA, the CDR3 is TGTGCCAGCAGCTTAAATCCGAGCTCCTACGAGCAGTACTTC.